The 17 T cell receptor beta chains in this list originate from one sample, sequenced in a study of T cell changes during pregnancy in multiple sclerosis. Profiled with immunoSEQ multiplex PCR; TCRdb holds only in-frame clones, not every one. The sample contains 39,000 or so clones, about 94% of which appear only once. The material was CD8+ T cells from peripheral blood mononuclear cells, obtained in the third trimester of pregnancy. The receptors were gathered from a female donor with multiple sclerosis, enrolled in a pregnancy study.

The V and J genes are TRBV28 and TRBJ1-2; TRBD1 is a possible D gene (5 bases). Germline CDR1 reads MDHEN; CDR2 reads SYDVKM. CDR3 length: 17 amino acids. Trimming cost V 2 bases and J 0 bases, with 16 bases left between them. This chain's CDR3 is CASSLTRAGGPNYGYTF. The DNA of the CDR3 is TGTGCCAGCAGTTTAACCCGCGCGGGGGGACCTAACTATGGCTACACCTTC.

The chain has TRBV5-8 and TRBJ2-2; 8 bases agree with TRBD1. The germline gives CDR1 SGHTS, CDR2 YDEGEE. The ends lost 3 bases at V and 5 bases at J; junction bases unmatched: 9. The CDR3 sequence is 16 residues long. CDR3 nucleotides: TGTGCCAGCAGCTCTGGACAGGGTTTTGTAACCGGGGAGCTGTTTTTT. Encoded protein: CASSSGQGFVTGELFF. Filled out from reference TRBV5-8 and TRBJ2-2, the complete variable domain reads EAGVTQSPTHLIKTRGQQATLRCSPISGHTSVYWYQQALGLGLQFLLWYDEGEERNRGNFPPRFSGRQFPNYSSELNVNALELEDSALYLCASSSGQGFVTGELFFGEGSRLTVL.

V is TRBV6-5 and J is TRBJ2-1; 7 bases map to TRBD2. Trimming cost V 7 bases and J 6 bases; bases outside gene matches: 6. CDR1 is MNHEY, CDR2 SVGAGI, per germline. This CDR3 has 13 residues. CDR3 in DNA: TGTGCCAGCACCGGGGACTATGGCAATGAGCAGTTCTTC. Its protein is CASTGDYGNEQFF.

CDR3 protein: CASSPSRTGNTEAFF. The CDR3, as DNA: TGTGCCAGCAGCCCATCGAGGACAGGGAACACTGAAGCTTTCTTT. The rearrangement joins TRBV7-9 to TRBJ1-1; the match to TRBD1 covers 7 bases. V lost 5 bases and J lost 1; bases outside the gene matches: 7. CDR3 length: 15 residues. Germline CDR1 SEHNR, CDR2 FQNEAQ (reference sequence).

This clone was recorded only once. The CDR3 here is CASSPFGQGFNYEQYF. The CDR3 DNA reads TGTGCCAGCAGCCCCTTCGGACAGGGGTTTAACTACGAGCAGTACTTC. The V gene is TRBV11-2, the J gene TRBJ2-7, with 9 positions matching TRBD1. The CDR3 sequence is 16 residues long. V lost 5 bases and J lost 3; bases outside the gene matches: 11. Germline CDR1 is SGHAT and CDR2 is FQNNGV.

The genes are TRBV28 and TRBJ2-3, with 7 bases matching TRBD2. V lost 4 bases to trimming and J lost 5 bases; unmatched junction nucleotides: 15. CDR1 and CDR2 (germline): MDHEN, SYDVKM. CDR3 length: 17 residues. The CDR3 DNA reads TGTGCCAGCAGTTGGGATCTAGCGGAGCCCTCCAAAGATACGCAGTATTTT. As protein: CASSWDLAEPSKDTQYF.

The genes are TRBV5-6 and TRBJ2-7, with TRBD1 matching 7 bases. V dropped 4 bases and J dropped 3; count of bases not matched to a gene: 13. Looked up from germline, CDR1 is SGHDT and CDR2 is YYEEEE. The CDR3 is 16 amino acids. CDR3 nucleotides: TGTGCCAGCAGCAATGTTGGGACAGCCGATATCTACGAGCAGTACTTC. Its protein product is CASSNVGTADIYEQYF.

The chain has TRBV27 and TRBJ1-2; TRBD1 might be the D (5 bases). The CDR3 loop spans 13 amino acids. V dropped 5 bases and J dropped 8 bases, with 15 bases sitting between them. CDR1 is MNHEY, CDR2 SMNVEV, per germline (reference sequence). The CDR3 coding sequence is TGTGCCAGCAGTCCCCTCCCAGGGCGAGGCTACACCTTC. This gives the protein CASSPLPGRGYTF.

This clone was detected once. The chain carries TRBV27 and TRBJ2-3, with TRBD2 matching over 13 bases. Trimming took 5 bases from V and 3 from J; bases not matched to a gene: 11. The CDR3 is 18 amino acids. The germline V gene encodes CDR1 MNHEY and CDR2 SMNVEV (reference sequence). Here the CDR3 reads CASSTGLAGDYPTDTQYF. The CDR3 coding sequence is TGTGCCAGCAGTACTGGACTAGCGGGAGACTATCCTACAGATACGCAGTATTTT.

This clone has just one count. The chain employs TRBV7-3 and TRBJ2-4; 7 nucleotides align to TRBD2. V trimming: 1 base; J trimming: 8 bases; junction bases outside the gene matches: 8. Germline CDR1 and CDR2: SGHTA and FQGTGA. The CDR3 is 15 residues long. CDR3 coding DNA: TGTGCCAGCAGCTTAAAGTTAGCGGGTGGCTACATTCAGTACTTC. Translated, it gives CASSLKLAGGYIQYF.

The chain is built from TRBV5-1 and TRBJ1-1; 8 positions agree with TRBD1. V lost 1 base to trimming and J lost 7 bases; unmatched junction nucleotides: 6. Per the germline V gene, CDR1 is SGHRS and CDR2 is YFSETQ. This CDR3 region has 14 residues. CDR3 nucleotides: TGCGCCAGCAGCTTGTCCAGGGGGCTCGATGAAGCTTTCTTT. Its translation is CASSLSRGLDEAFF.

The chain is built from TRBV14 and TRBJ2-1, with D possibly matching TRBD2 (6 bases). Germline V gene sequence: CDR1 SGHDN, CDR2 FVKESK. The CDR3 is made up of 14 amino acids. V lost 3 bases and J lost 7, with 13 bases in between. The CDR3 bases are TGTGCCAGCAGCCAGATACTAGCAAATAATGAGCAGTTCTTC. Residues: CASSQILANNEQFF.

This clone was recorded once. The chain has TRBV23-1 and TRBJ1-4; D possibly corresponds to TRBD1 (5 bases). TRBV23-1 is treated as an ORF (open reading frame) with a function not yet certain. V was shortened by 6 bases and J by 7 bases, with 18 bases between the two germline ends. CDR3 size: 15 residues. CDR3 in amino acids: CASSHRGDGGEKLFF. The CDR3 DNA sequence: TGCGCCAGCAGCCATCGCGGGGACGGCGGTGAAAAACTGTTTTTT.

The V gene is TRBV5-1, the J gene TRBJ2-1; 7 bases match TRBD2. CDR3 size: 16 residues. Trimming took 4 bases from V and 1 from J; bases not matched to a gene: 8. Germline CDR1 is SGHRS and CDR2 is YFSETQ. Here the CDR3 DNA reads TGCGCCAGCAGCCTGAACAGCGGGATGTCCTACAATGAGCAGTTCTTC. This sequence encodes CASSLNSGMSYNEQFF.

The chain joins TRBV28 to TRBJ1-4; TRBD1 might be the D (5 bases). The length of the CDR3 is 15 residues. Trimming removed 8 bases from V and 6 bases from J, with 19 bases in between. CDR1 MDHEN and CDR2 SYDVKM come from the germline V gene. CDR3 amino acids: CASGGRVVRDEKLFF. DNA of the CDR3: TGTGCCAGCGGGGGGAGGGTGGTTAGGGATGAAAAACTGTTTTTT.

The chain is built from TRBV7-9 and TRBJ1-2; 7 nucleotides line up with TRBD1. The CDR3 covers 15 residues. From germline, CDR1 is SEHNR and CDR2 FQNEAQ (reference sequence). J lost 3 bases, V lost 4 bases, and 8 bases had no gene match. CDR3 nucleotides: TGTGCCAGCAGCTCCTTTACAGGGGCTCACTATGGCTACACCTTC. Protein: CASSSFTGAHYGYTF.

The chain recombines TRBV9 with TRBJ2-3, with no clear D. V dropped 0 bases and J dropped 1 base, with 3 bases sitting between them. The CDR3 consists of 13 residues. The V gene's germline CDR1 is SGDLS and CDR2 YYNGEE. The CDR3 is CASSVVGTDTQYF. CDR3 in DNA: TGTGCCAGCAGCGTAGTCGGCACAGATACGCAGTATTTT.